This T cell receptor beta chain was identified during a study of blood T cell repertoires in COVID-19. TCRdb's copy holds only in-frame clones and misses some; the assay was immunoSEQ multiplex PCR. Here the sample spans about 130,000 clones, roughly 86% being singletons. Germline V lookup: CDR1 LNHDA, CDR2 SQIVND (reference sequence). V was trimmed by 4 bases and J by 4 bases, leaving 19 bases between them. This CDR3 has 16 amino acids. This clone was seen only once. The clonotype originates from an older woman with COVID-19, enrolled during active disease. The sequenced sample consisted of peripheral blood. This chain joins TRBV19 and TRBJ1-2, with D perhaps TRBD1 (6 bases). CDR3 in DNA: TGTGCCAGTAGTACCAACACAGGGATCAGGTCCTATGGCTACACCTTC. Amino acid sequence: CASSTNTGIRSYGYTF. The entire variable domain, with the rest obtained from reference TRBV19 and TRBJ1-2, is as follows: DGGITQSPKYLFRKEGQNVTLSCEQNLNHDAMYWYRQDPGQGLRLIYYSQIVNDFQKGDIAEGYSVSREKKESFPLTVTSAQKNPTAFYLCASSTNTGIRSYGYTFGSGTRLTVV.